In this sample, the clone carrying this T cell receptor (beta chain) turned up a few times. What it recognizes is unknown. TCRdb re-called the 5' RACE reads through MiXCR, storing one row per CDR3 protein. The repertoire has about 9,800 distinct CDR3 sequences, roughly 9.4% of them found once; the top ten carry around 13%. This sample's time point: sample taken at primary tumor resection. This record comes from a study of spatial heterogeneity in lung cancer. About the study: Matched bulk RNA-seq provided a T cell module score, and TCR transcript counts in tumor regions correlated strongly with it.

The study, taken as a whole, reports: Counts of expanded alpha and beta TCRs within tumors tracked the tumor nonsynonymous mutation count.

The ends lost 6 bases at V and 3 bases at J; junction bases unmatched: 6. CDR3 length equals 14 residues. Looked up from germline, CDR1 is SNHLY and CDR2 is FYNNEI. The specimen was lung tumor tissue, collected at surgery. The TCR sequence derives from a female donor with early-stage non-small cell lung cancer. V and J are TRBV2 and TRBJ1-2; 8 nucleotides match TRBD1. CDR3 sequence reads: CASRRTGSDYGYTF. CDR3 sequence (DNA): TGTGCCAGCAGGAGGACAGGGAGCGACTATGGCTACACCTTC.